This TCR beta chain was recovered during a study of T cells after yellow fever vaccination. Overall study findings and caveats: FACS-sorted repertoires could contain abundant clonotypes contaminating from the bulk population.

A 5'RACE template-switching step, the method used to make TCR cDNA, added a universal primer site and UMIs. TCRdb redid the calling of the 5' RACE reads with MiXCR, one entry per CDR3 protein. This sample has about 630,000 distinct CDR3 sequences; more than 9% occur once, and the top ten carry 14% to 15%. The CDR3 has 16 residues. V lost 1 base, J lost 4 bases, and 17 bases lay in between. The germline V gene has CDR1 SGHAT and CDR2 FQNNGV. As regards this clonotype: Its matching antigen is unknown.

The receptor's source is a man under 40 who received the YFV17D yellow fever vaccine. This specimen was PBMCs, taken on the day of the yellow fever booster vaccination. The chain couples TRBV11-2 to TRBJ2-7, with D possibly being TRBD1 or TRBD2 (5 bases each). CDR3: CASSLADAWGSYEQYF. In nucleotides, the CDR3 is TGTGCCAGCAGCTTAGCCGACGCTTGGGGGAGTTACGAGCAGTACTTC.